These 28 T cell receptor beta chains originate from one sample sequenced in a study of blood T cell repertoires in COVID-19. Profiling relied on immunoSEQ multiplex PCR, and the TCRdb table lists in-frame clones only, not all of them. The sample has roughly 250,000 clones; around 87% are singletons. Sequencing was performed on PBMCs or T cells enriched from blood (not recorded which). These receptors were obtained from a woman in her forties or fifties who had recovered from COVID-19.

As DNA, the CDR3 is TGTGCCAGCAGCCTTAGCGGGAGGGCCAATGAGCAGTTCTTC. Residues: CASSLSGRANEQFF. The chain combines TRBV3-1 (or the pseudogene TRBV3-2) with TRBJ2-1; 11 bases line up with TRBD2. Germline V gives CDR1 LGHDT, CDR2 YNNKEL (reference sequence). The length of the CDR3 is 14 residues. V was clipped by 4 bases and J by 6 bases; unmatched bases: 2.

This clone occurred once. The J gene is TRBJ1-1, the V gene TRBV29-1; TRBD1 agrees at 7 bases. The ends lost 4 bases at V and 3 bases at J; junction bases unmatched: 5. This CDR3 has 13 amino acids. The germline gives CDR1 SQVTM, CDR2 ANQGSEA. Written as DNA, the CDR3 is TGCAGCGTTGGGAGGGACAGTCACACTGAAGCTTTCTTT. It yields the protein CSVGRDSHTEAFF. The entire variable domain, with the rest obtained from reference TRBV29-1 and TRBJ1-1, is as follows: SAVISQKPSRDICQRGTSLTIQCQVDSQVTMMFWYRQQPGQSLTLIATANQGSEATYESGFVIDKFPISRPNLTFSTLTVSNMSPEDSSIYLCSVGRDSHTEAFFGQGTRLTVV.

This clone has just one count. This chain links TRBV2 with TRBJ2-2; 9 nucleotides agree with TRBD2. CDR1 is SNHLY and CDR2 is FYNNEI in the germline V gene. This CDR3 has 16 residues. Losses at the gene ends were 8 bases for V and 7 bases for J; bases not matched to a gene: 14. In nucleotides, the CDR3 is TGTGCCAGCCGCCTCCGGGGACTAGCCGTCGACGGGGAGCTGTTTTTT. This sequence encodes CASRLRGLAVDGELFF.

There are a few counts of this clone. Within the sample, other DNA sequences also encode this same CDR3. DNA of the CDR3: TGTGCCAGCTCCCCGGACAGGGGGTATGGCTACACCTTC. It translates to CASSPDRGYGYTF. The gene calls are TRBV18 and TRBJ1-2; 10 positions agree with TRBD1. The CDR3 is 13 residues long. Germline V gene data show CDR1 as KGHSH and CDR2 as LQKENI. The trim removed 6 bases at V and 5 bases at J, leaving 3 bases unmatched.

V and J are TRBV28 and TRBJ2-2; 9 bases align to TRBD1. V dropped 4 bases and J dropped 5; count of bases not matched to a gene: 8. The CDR3 covers 16 residues. The germline V gene has CDR1 MDHEN and CDR2 SYDVKM. CDR3 DNA sequence: TGTGCCAGCAGTTCCTACAGGGGGCGCGTTACCGGGGAGCTGTTTTTT. Protein product: CASSSYRGRVTGELFF.

The chain joins TRBV5-6 to TRBJ1-2, with no clear D. The germline V gene encodes CDR1 SGHDT and CDR2 YYEEEE. This CDR3 comprises 15 residues. V dropped 1 base and J dropped 4 bases, with 14 bases sitting between them. The CDR3 DNA is TGTGCCAGCAGCTTGACGGCAGGAAGTGGCTATGGCTACACCTTC. Translation: CASSLTAGSGYGYTF.

This chain links TRBV28 with TRBJ2-1; 11 nucleotides align to TRBD2. V gave up 5 bases and J gave up 7 bases; unmatched junction bases: 7. CDR3 length equals 15 residues. Germline CDR1 MDHEN, CDR2 SYDVKM. CDR3 sequence (DNA): TGTGCCAGCAGTATACGCACTAGCGGGAGTAATGAGCAGTTCTTC. Residues: CASSIRTSGSNEQFF.

This clone was recorded once. This chain uses TRBV19 with TRBJ1-1, with 9 bases lining up with TRBD1. Germline CDR1 reads LNHDA; CDR2 reads SQIVND (reference sequence). This CDR3 comprises 14 residues. V lost 4 bases to trimming and J lost 6 bases; unmatched junction nucleotides: 6. The CDR3 loop is CASSKLQGAAEAFF. The CDR3 nucleotides are TGTGCCAGTAGTAAACTACAGGGGGCAGCTGAAGCTTTCTTT. Full variable domain (outside the CDR3, taken from reference TRBV19 and TRBJ1-1): DGGITQSPKYLFRKEGQNVTLSCEQNLNHDAMYWYRQDPGQGLRLIYYSQIVNDFQKGDIAEGYSVSREKKESFPLTVTSAQKNPTAFYLCASSKLQGAAEAFFGQGTRLTVV.

This sequence joins TRBV6-6 and TRBJ1-1; maybe TRBD1 (5 bases). CDR1 MNHNY and CDR2 SVGAGI come from the germline V gene (reference sequence). V was pared by 2 bases and J by 9 bases, with 10 bases between. This CDR3 has 12 amino acids. The chain's CDR3 is CASSYPDRQAFF. In nucleotides, the CDR3 is TGTGCCAGCAGTTACCCCGACAGACAAGCTTTCTTT.

The chain combines TRBV27 with TRBJ2-7; TRBD2 agrees at 7 bases. V was pared by 2 bases and J by 4 bases, with 2 bases of the junction left unmatched. Germline-derived CDR1 and CDR2 are MNHEY and SMNVEV (reference sequence). CDR3 length equals 13 residues. DNA of the CDR3: TGTGCCAGCAGTTTAGGCGGGAGTTACGAGCAGTACTTC. Translating gives CASSLGGSYEQYF.

The V gene is TRBV27, the J gene TRBJ2-7, with 9 nucleotides matching TRBD1. Germline lookup yields CDR1 MNHEY and CDR2 SMNVEV (reference sequence). Trimming at V came to 7 bases and at J to 6 bases, leaving 4 bases not matched to a gene. CDR3 length: 12 amino acids. The CDR3 reads CASTTGGREQYF. CDR3 coding DNA: TGTGCCAGCACAACAGGGGGCCGCGAGCAGTACTTC.

The count of this clone is one. The rearrangement joins TRBV6-5 to TRBJ1-2; the D gene is possibly TRBD1 (6 bases). The CDR3 spans 14 residues. CDR1 and CDR2 from the germline V gene are MNHEY and SVGAGI. The germline V and J ends were trimmed by 2 bases and 0 bases, with 7 bases remaining between them. As DNA, the CDR3 is TGTGCCAGCAGTTACCGGGACACTAACTATGGCTACACCTTC. It specifies CASSYRDTNYGYTF.

V usage is TRBV7-9 and J usage is TRBJ2-2; TRBD2 matches at 13 bases. Germline loops: CDR1 SEHNR, CDR2 FQNEAQ (reference sequence). CDR3 length equals 17 residues. The ends lost 5 bases at V and 5 bases at J; junction bases unmatched: 8. The CDR3 DNA reads TGTGCCAGCAGCCCAACTAGCGGGAGGGCCGGGACCGGGGAGCTGTTTTTT. This encodes CASSPTSGRAGTGELFF.

Concerning this clone itself: One end of the junction fails to match germline, which may point to a read error. This sequence joins TRBV15 and TRBJ1-1, with 7 positions matching TRBD1. In germline, CDR1 is LNHNV, CDR2 YYDKDF (reference sequence). This CDR3 has 13 amino acids. CDR3 region: CATSGDRVTEAFF. The CDR3 nucleotides are TGTGCCACCAGCGGAGACAGGGTCACTGAAGCTTTCTTT.

The chain is built from TRBV11-2 and TRBJ2-7; tentatively, D is TRBD2 (6 bases). The V gene lost 5 bases and the J gene lost 0 bases, with 14 bases spanning the gap. The germline V gene has CDR1 SGHAT and CDR2 FQNNGV. This CDR3 is built from 15 residues. Here the CDR3 DNA reads TGTGCCAGCAGCCGCGGGGTCGGCAGCTCCTACGAGCAGTACTTC. Its translation is CASSRGVGSSYEQYF.

The chain uses TRBV29-1 and TRBJ1-2; D gene ambiguous. Trimming stripped 6 bases from V and 3 bases from J, with 11 bases between. The CDR3 spans 12 residues. Germline assignment: CDR1 SQVTM and CDR2 ANQGSEA. The CDR3 reads CSVLERDYGYTF. As DNA, the CDR3 is TGCAGCGTCTTGGAACGGGACTATGGCTACACCTTC. Combining the CDR3 with reference TRBV29-1 and TRBJ1-2 gives the whole variable domain SAVISQKPSRDICQRGTSLTIQCQVDSQVTMMFWYRQQPGQSLTLIATANQGSEATYESGFVIDKFPISRPNLTFSTLTVSNMSPEDSSIYLCSVLERDYGYTFGSGTRLTVV.

This clone has more than one count but fewer than ten. The CDR3: CASKGTGFSFYGYTF. The CDR3 DNA is TGCGCCAGTAAAGGGACAGGGTTTTCCTTCTATGGCTACACCTTC. The J gene is TRBJ1-2, the V gene TRBV10-2, with TRBD1 identical over 9 bases. The CDR3 totals 15 residues. V lost 9 bases and J lost 4; bases outside the gene matches: 12. Germline V lookup: CDR1 WSHSY, CDR2 SAAADI.

This sequence joins TRBV3-1 (or the pseudogene TRBV3-2) and TRBJ1-6, with a weak D call TRBD1 (5 bases). The germline CDR1 and CDR2 sequences are LGHDT and YNNKEL (reference sequence). V lost 6 bases and J 13 bases, leaving 22 bases between the germline ends. The length of the CDR3 is 15 residues. The CDR3, as DNA: TGTGCCAGCAGACCCGTGGCCCTCCTTGGGGGGCCCCTCCACTTT. Protein product: CASRPVALLGGPLHF.

The V call is TRBV5-1, the J call TRBJ2-5; 10 nucleotides match TRBD1. The CDR3 consists of 18 residues. V trimming: 1 base; J trimming: 5 bases; junction bases outside the gene matches: 14. Germline CDR1 and CDR2: SGHRS and YFSETQ. In nucleotides, the CDR3 is TGCGCCAGCAGCTTGTCTGAGTGGACAGGGGGAAACGAGGAGACCCAGTACTTC. Translation gives CASSLSEWTGGNEETQYF. The entire variable domain, with the rest obtained from reference TRBV5-1 and TRBJ2-5, is as follows: KAGVTQTPRYLIKTRGQQVTLSCSPISGHRSVSWYQQTPGQGLQFLFEYFSETQRNKGNFPGRFSGRQFSNSRSEMNVSTLELGDSALYLCASSLSEWTGGNEETQYFGPGTRLLVL.

The rearrangement uses TRBV18 and TRBJ1-4; TRBD1 aligns across 8 bases. In germline, CDR1 is KGHSH, CDR2 LQKENI. With 3 bases clipped from V and 8 bases from J, the junction kept 5 bases outside the gene matches. The CDR3 totals 14 residues. The CDR3 loop is CASSPARGREKLFF. The CDR3, as DNA: TGTGCCAGCTCACCGGCCAGGGGGCGAGAAAAACTGTTTTTT.

For the CDR3, the DNA is TGTGCCAGCAGTTATGGACAGCAATATAGCAATCAGCCCCAGCATTTT. Translating gives CASSYGQQYSNQPQHF. The V and J genes are TRBV2 and TRBJ1-5, with TRBD1 as a possible D gene (6 bases). CDR3 size: 16 residues. Trimming shortened V by 5 bases and J by 0 bases, and 14 bases separated the two germline ends. CDR1 is SNHLY and CDR2 is FYNNEI in the germline V gene. Full variable domain (remainder filled in from reference TRBV2 and TRBJ1-5): EPEVTQTPSHQVTQMGQEVILRCVPISNHLYFYWYRQILGQKVEFLVSFYNNEISEKSEIFDDQFSVERPDGSNFTLKIRSTKLEDSAMYFCASSYGQQYSNQPQHFGDGTRLSIL.

V gene TRBV5-1 combines with J gene TRBJ2-7, with D unclear. The CDR3 has 11 amino acids. The germline V gene encodes CDR1 SGHRS and CDR2 YFSETQ. V gave up 4 bases and J gave up 3 bases, with 5 bases separating them. The CDR3 loop reads CASSAGYEQYF. The CDR3 DNA sequence: TGCGCCAGCAGCGCCGGCTACGAGCAGTACTTC.

The chain links TRBV3-1 (or the pseudogene TRBV3-2) to TRBJ2-7; TRBD1 agrees at 8 bases. The trim removed 5 bases at V and 2 bases at J, leaving 2 bases unmatched. Germline V gives CDR1 LGHDT, CDR2 YNNKEL (reference sequence). The CDR3 is 13 amino acids. This CDR3 is CASSGGQAYEQYF. CDR3 in DNA: TGTGCCAGCAGCGGGGGACAGGCCTACGAGCAGTACTTC.

V gene TRBV5-1 combines with J gene TRBJ2-7; 7 positions agree with TRBD1. The V and J ends lost 4 bases and 5 bases, in that order; junction bases with no gene match: 12. The CDR3 covers 15 residues. Per germline, CDR1 SGHRS and CDR2 YFSETQ. CDR3 sequence: CASSTGDIGMNEQYF. DNA of the CDR3: TGCGCCAGCAGCACAGGGGACATTGGGATGAACGAGCAGTACTTC.

The rearrangement joins TRBV28 to TRBJ2-1; the match to TRBD2 covers 8 bases. The J segment lost 7 bases and the V segment lost 6 bases, leaving 17 bases of the junction unmatched. The germline gives CDR1 MDHEN, CDR2 SYDVKM. The CDR3 sequence is 17 residues long. The CDR3 nucleotides are TGTGCCAGCAGCCCTCCCCGGACTAGCTGGGGGTTGAATGAGCAGTTCTTC. Translation: CASSPPRTSWGLNEQFF.

The genes are TRBV7-8 and TRBJ1-3; unclear D gene. The CDR3 totals 14 residues. V was clipped by 5 bases and J by 0 bases, with 8 bases between them. Germline loops: CDR1 SGHVS, CDR2 FQNEAQ. The chain's CDR3 is CASSPFFSGNTIYF. The CDR3, as DNA: TGTGCCAGCAGCCCTTTTTTCTCTGGAAACACCATATATTTT.

The table lists this clone with a few counts. Other DNA sequences within the sample encode an identical CDR3. The chain has TRBV28 and TRBJ2-7; a possible D gene is TRBD2 (5 bases). V shed 3 bases and J shed 2 bases, with 8 bases lying between them. In germline, CDR1 is MDHEN, CDR2 SYDVKM. The CDR3 runs 13 residues. DNA of the CDR3: TGTGCCAGCAGTTTGGGGAGTCCCTACGAGCAGTACTTC. Its translation: CASSLGSPYEQYF.

V and J are TRBV21-1 and TRBJ2-7; the table's TRBD2 call for D was not verified on the DNA. TRBV21-1 counts as a pseudogene. The CDR3 is 16 amino acids. The DNA for the CDR3 is TGTGCCAGCAGGAAAAAAAAGCGGTTCGGGTCCTACGAGCAGTACTTC. Protein sequence: CASRKKKRFGSYEQYF.